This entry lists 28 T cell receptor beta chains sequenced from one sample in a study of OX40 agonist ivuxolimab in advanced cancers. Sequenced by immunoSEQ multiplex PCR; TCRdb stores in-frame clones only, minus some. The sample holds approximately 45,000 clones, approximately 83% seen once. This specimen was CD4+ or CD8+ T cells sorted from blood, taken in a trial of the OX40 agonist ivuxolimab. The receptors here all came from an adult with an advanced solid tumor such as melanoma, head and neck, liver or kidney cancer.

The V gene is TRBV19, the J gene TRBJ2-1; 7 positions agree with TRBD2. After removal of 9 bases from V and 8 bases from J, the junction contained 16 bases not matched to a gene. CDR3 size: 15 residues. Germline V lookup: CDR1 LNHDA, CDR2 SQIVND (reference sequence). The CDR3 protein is CASQPLAASVDEQFF. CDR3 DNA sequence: TGTGCCAGCCAACCCCTAGCGGCCTCTGTGGATGAGCAGTTCTTC.

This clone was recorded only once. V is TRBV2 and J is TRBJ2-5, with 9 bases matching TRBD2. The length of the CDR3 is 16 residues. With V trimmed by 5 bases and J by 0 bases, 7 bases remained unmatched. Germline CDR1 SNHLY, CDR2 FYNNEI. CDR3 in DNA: TGTGCCAGCAGTCGAGGACTAGCGTGGGACCAAGAGACCCAGTACTTC. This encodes CASSRGLAWDQETQYF.

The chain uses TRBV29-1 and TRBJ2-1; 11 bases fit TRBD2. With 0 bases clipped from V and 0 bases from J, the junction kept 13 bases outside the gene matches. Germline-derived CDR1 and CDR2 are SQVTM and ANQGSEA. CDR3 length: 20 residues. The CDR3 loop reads CSVEDLWASGRTRSYNEQFF. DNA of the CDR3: TGCAGCGTTGAAGACCTCTGGGCTAGCGGGAGGACCCGCTCCTACAATGAGCAGTTCTTC.

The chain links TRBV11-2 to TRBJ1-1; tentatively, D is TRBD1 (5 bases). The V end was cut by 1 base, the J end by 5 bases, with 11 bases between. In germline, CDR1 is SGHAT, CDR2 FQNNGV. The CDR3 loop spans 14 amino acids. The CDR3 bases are TGTGCCAGCAGCTTAGGAGGGGTTTGGACTGAAGCTTTCTTT. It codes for CASSLGGVWTEAFF.

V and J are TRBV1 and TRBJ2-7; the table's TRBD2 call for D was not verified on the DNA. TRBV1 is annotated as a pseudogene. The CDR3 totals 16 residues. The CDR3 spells CTSSQGCRDWSYEQYV. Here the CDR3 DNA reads TGCACCAGCAGCCAAGGGTGCCGGGACTGGTCCTACGAGCAGTACGTC.

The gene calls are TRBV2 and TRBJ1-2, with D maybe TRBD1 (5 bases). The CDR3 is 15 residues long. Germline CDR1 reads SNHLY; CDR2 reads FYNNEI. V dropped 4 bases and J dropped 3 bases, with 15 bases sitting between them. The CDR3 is CASSAGTGEYYGYTF. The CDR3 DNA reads TGTGCCAGCAGTGCTGGGACCGGAGAATACTATGGCTACACCTTC.

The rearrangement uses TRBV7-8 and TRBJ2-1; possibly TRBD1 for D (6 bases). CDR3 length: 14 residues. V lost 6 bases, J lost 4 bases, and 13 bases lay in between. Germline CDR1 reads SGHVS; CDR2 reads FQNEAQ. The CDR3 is CASSRQGKYNEQFF. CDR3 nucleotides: TGTGCCAGCAGTCGGCAGGGGAAGTACAATGAGCAGTTCTTC.

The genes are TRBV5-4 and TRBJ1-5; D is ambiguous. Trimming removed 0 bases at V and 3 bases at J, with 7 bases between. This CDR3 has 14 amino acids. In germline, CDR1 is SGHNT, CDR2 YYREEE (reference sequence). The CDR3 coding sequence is TGTGCCAGCAGCTTGGGAGGGTTCAATCAGCCCCAGCATTTT. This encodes CASSLGGFNQPQHF.

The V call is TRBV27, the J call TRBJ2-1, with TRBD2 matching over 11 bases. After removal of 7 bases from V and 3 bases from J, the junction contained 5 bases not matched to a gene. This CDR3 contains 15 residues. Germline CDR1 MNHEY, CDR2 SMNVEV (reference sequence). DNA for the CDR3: TGTGCCAGCACGGACGGGACTAGCGGCTACAATGAGCAGTTCTTC. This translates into CASTDGTSGYNEQFF.

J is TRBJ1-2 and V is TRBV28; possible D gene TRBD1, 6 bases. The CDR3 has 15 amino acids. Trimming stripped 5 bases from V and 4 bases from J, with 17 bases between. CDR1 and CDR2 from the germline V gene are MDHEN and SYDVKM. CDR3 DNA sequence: TGTGCCAGCAGTCTAACGGACAGAGTTTTCTATGGCTACACCTTC. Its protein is CASSLTDRVFYGYTF.

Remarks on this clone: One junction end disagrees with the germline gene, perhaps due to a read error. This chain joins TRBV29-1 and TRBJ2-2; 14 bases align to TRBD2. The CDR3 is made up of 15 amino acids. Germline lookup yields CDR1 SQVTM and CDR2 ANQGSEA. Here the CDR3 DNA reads TGCAGCGTAGAAGGACTAGCGGGAGGTATCGGGGAGCTGTTTTTT. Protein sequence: CSVEGLAGGIGELFF.

This CDR3 reads CASTSWTGGSSETQYF. As DNA, the CDR3 is TGTGCCAGCACCTCCTGGACAGGGGGTAGTTCGGAGACCCAGTACTTC. The chain carries TRBV28 and TRBJ2-5; 10 positions match TRBD1. The germline V gene has CDR1 MDHEN and CDR2 SYDVKM. V was clipped by 7 bases and J by 5 bases; unmatched bases: 13. The CDR3 spans 16 residues.

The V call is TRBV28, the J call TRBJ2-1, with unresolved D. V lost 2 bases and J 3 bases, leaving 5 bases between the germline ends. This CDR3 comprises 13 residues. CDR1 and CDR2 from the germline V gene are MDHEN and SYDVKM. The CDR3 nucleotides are TGTGCCAGCAGTTTAGCGGTCTACAATGAGCAGTTCTTC. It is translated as CASSLAVYNEQFF.

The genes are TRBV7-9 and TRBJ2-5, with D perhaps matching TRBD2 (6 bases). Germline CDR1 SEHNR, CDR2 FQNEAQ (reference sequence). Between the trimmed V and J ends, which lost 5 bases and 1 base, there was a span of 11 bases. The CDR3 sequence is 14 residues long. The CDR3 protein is CASSRGLRQETQYF. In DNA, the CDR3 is TGTGCCAGCAGCCGTGGACTACGCCAAGAGACCCAGTACTTC.

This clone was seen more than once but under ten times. The CDR3 reads CASSPGPVIAQYF. The CDR3 DNA follows: TGTGCCAGCAGTCCCGGGCCCGTCATCGCGCAGTACTTC. V and J are TRBV6-5 and TRBJ2-7; no definite D call. V was cut by 5 bases and J by 9 bases, with 17 bases left in between. The V gene's germline CDR1 is MNHEY and CDR2 SVGAGI. The CDR3 consists of 13 residues.

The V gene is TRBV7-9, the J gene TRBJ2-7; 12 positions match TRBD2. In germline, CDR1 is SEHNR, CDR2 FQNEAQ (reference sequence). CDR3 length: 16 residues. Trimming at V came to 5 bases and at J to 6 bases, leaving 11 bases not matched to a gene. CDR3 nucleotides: TGTGCCAGCAGCCAACCTGGACTAGCGGGAAGTGGCGAGCAGTACTTC. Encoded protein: CASSQPGLAGSGEQYF.

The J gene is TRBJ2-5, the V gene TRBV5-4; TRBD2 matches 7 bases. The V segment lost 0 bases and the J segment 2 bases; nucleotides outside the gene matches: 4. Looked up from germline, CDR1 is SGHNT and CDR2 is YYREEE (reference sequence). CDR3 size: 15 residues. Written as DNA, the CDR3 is TGTGCCAGCAGCTTGGGGGAGGGAGGACAAGAGACCCAGTACTTC. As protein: CASSLGEGGQETQYF.

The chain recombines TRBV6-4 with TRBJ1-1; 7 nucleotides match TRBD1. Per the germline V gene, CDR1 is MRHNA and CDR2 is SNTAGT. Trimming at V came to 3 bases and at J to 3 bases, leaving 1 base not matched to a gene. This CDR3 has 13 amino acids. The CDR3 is CASSERGHTEAFF. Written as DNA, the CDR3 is TGTGCCAGCAGTGAGAGGGGGCACACTGAAGCTTTCTTT.

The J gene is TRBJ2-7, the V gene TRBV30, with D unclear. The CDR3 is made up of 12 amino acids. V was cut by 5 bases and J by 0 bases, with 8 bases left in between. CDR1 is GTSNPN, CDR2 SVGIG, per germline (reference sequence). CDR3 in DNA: TGTGCCTGGCTAGGCAGCTCCTACGAGCAGTACTTC. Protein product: CAWLGSSYEQYF. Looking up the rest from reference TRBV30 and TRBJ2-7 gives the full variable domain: SQTIHQWPATLVQPVGSPLSLECTVEGTSNPNLYWYRQAAGRGLQLLFYSVGIGQISSEVPQNLSASRPQDRQFILSSKKLLLSDSGFYLCAWLGSSYEQYFGPGTRLTVT.

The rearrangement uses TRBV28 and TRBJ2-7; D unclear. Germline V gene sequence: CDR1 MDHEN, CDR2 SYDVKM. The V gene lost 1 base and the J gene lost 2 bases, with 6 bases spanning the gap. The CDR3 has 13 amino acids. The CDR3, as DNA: TGTGCCAGCAGTTTATCCGGTGCCTACGAGCAGTACGTC. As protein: CASSLSGAYEQYV.

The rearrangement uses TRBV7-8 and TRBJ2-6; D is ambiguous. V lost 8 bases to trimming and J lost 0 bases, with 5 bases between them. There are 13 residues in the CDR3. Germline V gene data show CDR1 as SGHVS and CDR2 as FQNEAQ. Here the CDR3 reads CASSVSGANVLTF. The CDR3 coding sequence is TGTGCCAGCTCGGTCTCTGGGGCCAACGTCCTGACTTTC.

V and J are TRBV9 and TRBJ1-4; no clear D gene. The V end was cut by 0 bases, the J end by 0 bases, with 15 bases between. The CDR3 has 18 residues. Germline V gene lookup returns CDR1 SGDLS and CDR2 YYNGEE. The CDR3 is CASSVGPRRYSTNEKLFF. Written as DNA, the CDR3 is TGTGCCAGCAGCGTAGGTCCCAGGAGATATTCAACTAATGAAAAACTGTTTTTT.

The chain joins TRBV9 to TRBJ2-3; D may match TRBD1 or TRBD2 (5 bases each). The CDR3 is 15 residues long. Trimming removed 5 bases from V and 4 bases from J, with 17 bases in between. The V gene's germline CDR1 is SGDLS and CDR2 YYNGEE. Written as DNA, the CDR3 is TGTGCCAGCAGTCGCCGGGACCCCGAGCCAGATACGCAGTATTTT. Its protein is CASSRRDPEPDTQYF.

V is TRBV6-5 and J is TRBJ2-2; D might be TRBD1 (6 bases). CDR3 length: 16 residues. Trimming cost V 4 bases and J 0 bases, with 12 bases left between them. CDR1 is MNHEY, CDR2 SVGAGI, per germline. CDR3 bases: TGTGCCAGCAGTTGGGGACACCTTCCGAACACCGGGGAGCTGTTTTTT. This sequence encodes CASSWGHLPNTGELFF.

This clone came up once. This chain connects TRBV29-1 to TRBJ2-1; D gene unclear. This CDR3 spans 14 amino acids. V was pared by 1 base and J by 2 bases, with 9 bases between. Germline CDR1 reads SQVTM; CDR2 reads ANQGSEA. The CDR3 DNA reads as TGCAGCGTTGAAGGGGGTAAGACCTACAATGAGCAGTTCTTC. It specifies CSVEGGKTYNEQFF.

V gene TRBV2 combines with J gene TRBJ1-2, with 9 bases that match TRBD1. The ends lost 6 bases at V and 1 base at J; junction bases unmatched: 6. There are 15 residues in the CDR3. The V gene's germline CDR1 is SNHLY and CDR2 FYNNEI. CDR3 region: CASRDRGYFNYGYTF. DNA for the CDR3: TGTGCCAGCAGGGACAGGGGATATTTTAACTATGGCTACACCTTC.

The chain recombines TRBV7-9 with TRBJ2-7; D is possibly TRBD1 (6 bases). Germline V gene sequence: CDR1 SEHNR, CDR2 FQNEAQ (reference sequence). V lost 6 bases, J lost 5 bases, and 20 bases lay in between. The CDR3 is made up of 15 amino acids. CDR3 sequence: CASSSDSSSVNEQYV. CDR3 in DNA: TGTGCCAGCAGTTCGGACAGCTCGTCGGTAAACGAGCAGTACGTC.

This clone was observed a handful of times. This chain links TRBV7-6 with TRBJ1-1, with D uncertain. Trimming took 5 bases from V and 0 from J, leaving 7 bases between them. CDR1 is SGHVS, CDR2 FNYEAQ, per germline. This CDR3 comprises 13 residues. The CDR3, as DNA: TGTGCCAGCAGCCCCAGATTGAACACTGAAGCTTTCTTT. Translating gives CASSPRLNTEAFF.